This TCR beta chain was sequenced during a study of regulatory T cells in long-lasting Graves disease. Whole-study results and caveats: Favoring TRBV28, TRBJ1-2 and TRBJ2-5 was a feature seen in persistent disease.

Ten or more counts support this clonotype. Its antigen is as yet unknown. Noted time point: newly diagnosed GD, antithyroid drugs for less than 3 months. From RNA extracted from PBMCs, the TCR library was made. There are 12 residues in the CDR3. Trimming took 6 bases from V and 2 from J, leaving 2 bases between them. Per germline, CDR1 SNHLY and CDR2 FYNNEI. TCR beta libraries were built with iRepertoire HTBI primers and Arm-PCR of CDR3 regions. One entry per CDR3 protein results from TCRdb running MiXCR on the multiplex PCR reads. The sample records around 480,000 distinct CDR3 sequences, about 16% being singletons. The same sample was also studied in work on T cells in Graves' hyperthyroidism and ophthalmopathy.

The rearrangement links TRBV2 to TRBJ2-6; no definite D call. The source was peripheral blood mononuclear cells (PBMCs), collected at new diagnosis, from a patient treated with antithyroid drugs. This clonotype was obtained from a woman aged 35 to 59 with Graves disease. This CDR3 is CASSAGANVLTF. CDR3 in DNA: TGTGCCAGCAGCGCTGGGGCCAACGTCCTGACTTTC.